These 8 T cell receptor beta chains were sequenced from one sample in a study of Graves' ophthalmopathy and Graves' hyperthyroidism. Researchers took RNA transcripts and amplified TCR beta CDR3 regions from them. RT-PCR in the first round used HTBI primers; a second-round multiplex PCR followed. MiXCR was run by TCRdb on the multiplex PCR reads, yielding one entry per CDR3 protein. The profile shows around 1.1 million distinct CDR3 sequences, roughly 35% of them singletons. Material: peripheral blood or thyroid tissue (not recorded which). These receptor sequences come from an adult man with Graves' hyperthyroidism.

The rearrangement uses TRBV10-3 and TRBJ1-1; D possibly corresponds to TRBD1 (5 bases). This CDR3 spans 13 amino acids. V lost 5 bases to trimming and J lost 3 bases, with 10 bases between them. CDR1 and CDR2 from the germline V gene are ENHRY and SYGVKD. CDR3 nucleotide sequence: TGTGCCATCAGTCCCGGGGCCGACACTGAAGCTTTCTTT. Its translation: CAISPGADTEAFF.

At least ten counts were recorded for this clonotype. V is TRBV11-2 and J is TRBJ1-1; D gene unclear. The CDR3 has 14 residues. V was clipped by 5 bases and J by 1 base, with 11 bases between them. In germline, CDR1 is SGHAT, CDR2 FQNNGV. In DNA form, the CDR3 reads TGTGCCAGCAGCCCCCCTCGACAGAACACTGAAGCTTTCTTT. Encoded protein: CASSPPRQNTEAFF.

The V gene is TRBV2, the J gene TRBJ2-5, with 10 bases identical to TRBD2. This CDR3 spans 14 amino acids. CDR1 and CDR2 from the germline V gene are SNHLY and FYNNEI. Germline trimming cut 6 bases from V and 3 bases from J; bases unmatched to any gene: 4. The CDR3 DNA reads TGTGCCAGCAGGCCCCTAGCGGGAGAAGAGACCCAGTACTTC. This encodes CASRPLAGEETQYF. The variable domain in full, completed from reference TRBV2 and TRBJ2-5, reads EPEVTQTPSHQVTQMGQEVILRCVPISNHLYFYWYRQILGQKVEFLVSFYNNEISEKSEIFDDQFSVERPDGSNFTLKIRSTKLEDSAMYFCASRPLAGEETQYFGPGTRLLVL.

CDR3 DNA: TGTGCCATCAGCAAAGACAGGGGGGTACCCCTCCACTTT. As protein: CAISKDRGVPLHF. The chain links TRBV10-3 to TRBJ1-6, with 9 bases aligning to TRBD1. In germline, CDR1 is ENHRY, CDR2 SYGVKD. V gave up 6 bases and J gave up 12 bases; unmatched junction bases: 6. There are 13 residues in the CDR3.

Points on this clonotype: A much bigger clone sits one base away, suggesting this may be a read error. CDR3 region: CASRSRQFSNEPQHF. CDR3 nucleotide sequence: TGTGCCAGTCGATCGCGACAGTTTAGCAATGAGCCCCAGCATTTT. The gene calls are TRBV19 and TRBJ1-5, with D maybe TRBD1 (5 bases). CDR1 and CDR2 from the germline V gene are LNHDA and SQIVND (reference sequence). The CDR3 spans 15 residues.

The V gene is TRBV29-1, the J gene TRBJ2-6, with 10 bases aligning to TRBD1. The CDR3 is 15 residues long. V shed 2 bases, J shed 11 bases, and the junction held 9 bases outside the gene matches. Per germline, CDR1 SQVTM and CDR2 ANQGSEA. The CDR3 spells CSVERRDRGAYVLTF. The CDR3 region has the DNA TGCAGCGTTGAAAGGCGGGACAGGGGAGCCTACGTCCTGACTTTC.

Comments on this clonotype: A junction boundary mismatches the germline segment, possibly from a read error. The chain recombines TRBV7-8 with TRBJ2-5; D unresolved. In germline, CDR1 is SGHVS, CDR2 FQNEAQ. The CDR3 contains 13 residues. The DNA for the CDR3 is TGTGCCTGCAGCTTAGCCCCGGGAGAGACCCAGTACTTC. Residues: CACSLAPGETQYF.

CDR3 region: CASSQDPTWETQYF. CDR3 sequence (DNA): TGCGCCAGCAGCCAAGATCCGACCTGGGAGACCCAGTACTTC. The J gene is TRBJ2-5, the V gene TRBV4-3; D call uncertain. This CDR3 comprises 14 residues. From germline, CDR1 is LGHNA and CDR2 YSLEER. Trimming removed 0 bases at V and 5 bases at J, with 10 bases between.